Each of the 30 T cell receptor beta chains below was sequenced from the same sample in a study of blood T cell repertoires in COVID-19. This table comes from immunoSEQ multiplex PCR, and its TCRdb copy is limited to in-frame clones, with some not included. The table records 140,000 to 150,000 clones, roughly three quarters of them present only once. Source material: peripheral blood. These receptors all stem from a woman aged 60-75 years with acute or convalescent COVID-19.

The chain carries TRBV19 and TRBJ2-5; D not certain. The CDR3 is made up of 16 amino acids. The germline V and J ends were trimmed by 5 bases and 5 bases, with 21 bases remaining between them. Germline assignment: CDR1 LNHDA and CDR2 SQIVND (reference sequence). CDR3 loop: CASSVRTGLDVETQYF. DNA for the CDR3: TGTGCCAGTAGTGTGCGTACCGGGTTGGATGTGGAGACCCAGTACTTC.

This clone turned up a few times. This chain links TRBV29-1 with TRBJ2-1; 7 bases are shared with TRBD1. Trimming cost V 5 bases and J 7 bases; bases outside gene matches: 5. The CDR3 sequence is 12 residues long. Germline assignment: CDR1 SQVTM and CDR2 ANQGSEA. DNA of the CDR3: TGCAGCGTTATGATACAGGGGAATGAGCAGTTCTTC. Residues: CSVMIQGNEQFF.

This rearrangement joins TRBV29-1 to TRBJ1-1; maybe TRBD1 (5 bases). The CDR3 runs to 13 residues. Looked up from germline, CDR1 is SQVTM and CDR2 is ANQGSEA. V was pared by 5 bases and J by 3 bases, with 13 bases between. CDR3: CSVFDSHYTEAFF. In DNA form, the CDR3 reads TGCAGCGTTTTTGACAGCCACTACACTGAAGCTTTCTTT.

The CDR3 spells CAISEGRTAYNEQFF. In DNA, the CDR3 is TGTGCCATCAGTGAGGGTCGAACGGCCTACAATGAGCAGTTCTTC. This chain connects TRBV10-3 to TRBJ2-1; D unresolved. Per germline, CDR1 ENHRY and CDR2 SYGVKD. The V end lost 2 bases, the J end lost 2 bases, and 10 bases lay between the germline ends. The CDR3 runs 15 residues.

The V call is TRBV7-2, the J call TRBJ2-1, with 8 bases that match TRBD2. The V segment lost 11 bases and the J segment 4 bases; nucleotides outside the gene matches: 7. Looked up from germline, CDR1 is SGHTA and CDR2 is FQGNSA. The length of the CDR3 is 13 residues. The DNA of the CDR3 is TGTGCCGGCGCCTCTAGCGGGTACAATGAGCAGTTCTTC. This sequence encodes CAGASSGYNEQFF.

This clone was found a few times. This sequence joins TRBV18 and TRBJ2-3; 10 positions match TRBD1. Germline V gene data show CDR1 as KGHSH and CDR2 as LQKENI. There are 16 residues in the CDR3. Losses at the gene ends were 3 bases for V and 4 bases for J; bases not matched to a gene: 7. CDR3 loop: CASSPWDRGPADTQYF. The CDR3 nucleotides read TGTGCCAGCTCACCGTGGGACAGGGGTCCCGCAGATACGCAGTATTTT.

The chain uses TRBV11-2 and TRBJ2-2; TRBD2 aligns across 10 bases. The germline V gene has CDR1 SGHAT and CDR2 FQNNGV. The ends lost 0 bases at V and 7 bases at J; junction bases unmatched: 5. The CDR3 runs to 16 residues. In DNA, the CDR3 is TGTGCCAGCAGCTTAGACCTAGCGGGAGCGTTCGGGGAGCTGTTTTTT. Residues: CASSLDLAGAFGELFF.

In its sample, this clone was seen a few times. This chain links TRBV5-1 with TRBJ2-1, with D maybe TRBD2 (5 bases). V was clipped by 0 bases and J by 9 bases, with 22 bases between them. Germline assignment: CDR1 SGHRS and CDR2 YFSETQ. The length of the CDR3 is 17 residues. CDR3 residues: CASSLEGGSAQFGEQFF. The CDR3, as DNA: TGCGCCAGCAGCTTGGAGGGTGGGAGCGCTCAGTTTGGTGAGCAGTTCTTC.

The CDR3 here is CASSYEGHGIQYF. The CDR3 region has the DNA TGTGCCAGCAGTTACGAGGGCCATGGCATTCAGTACTTC. This rearrangement joins TRBV6-6 to TRBJ2-4, with a tentative D call TRBD2 (5 bases). The V end lost 2 bases, the J end lost 9 bases, and 11 bases lay between the germline ends. Germline assignment: CDR1 MNHNY and CDR2 SVGAGI (reference sequence). The CDR3 consists of 13 residues.

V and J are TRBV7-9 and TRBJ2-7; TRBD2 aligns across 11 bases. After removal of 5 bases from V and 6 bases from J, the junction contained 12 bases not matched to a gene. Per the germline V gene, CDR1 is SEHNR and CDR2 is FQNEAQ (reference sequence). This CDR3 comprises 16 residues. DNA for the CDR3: TGTGCCAGCAGCCCGAAAACTAGCGGGAGAAAAGGCGAGCAGTACTTC. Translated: CASSPKTSGRKGEQYF.

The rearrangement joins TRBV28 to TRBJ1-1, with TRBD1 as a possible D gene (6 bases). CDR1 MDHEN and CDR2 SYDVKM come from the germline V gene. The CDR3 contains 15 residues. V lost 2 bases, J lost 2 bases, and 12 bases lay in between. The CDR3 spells CASSLLGQRNTEAFF. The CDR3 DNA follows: TGTGCCAGCAGTTTACTGGGACAACGAAACACTGAAGCTTTCTTT. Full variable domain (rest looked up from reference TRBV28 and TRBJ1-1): DVKVTQSSRYLVKRTGEKVFLECVQDMDHENMFWYRQDPGLGLRLIYFSYDVKMKEKGDIPEGYSVSREKKERFSLILESASTNQTSMYLCASSLLGQRNTEAFFGQGTRLTVV.

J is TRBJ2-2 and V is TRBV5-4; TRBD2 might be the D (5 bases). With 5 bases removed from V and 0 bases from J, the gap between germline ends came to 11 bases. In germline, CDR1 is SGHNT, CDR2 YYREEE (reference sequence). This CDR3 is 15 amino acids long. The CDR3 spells CASRKSGSNTGELFF. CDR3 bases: TGTGCCAGCAGAAAGAGCGGATCGAACACCGGGGAGCTGTTTTTT.

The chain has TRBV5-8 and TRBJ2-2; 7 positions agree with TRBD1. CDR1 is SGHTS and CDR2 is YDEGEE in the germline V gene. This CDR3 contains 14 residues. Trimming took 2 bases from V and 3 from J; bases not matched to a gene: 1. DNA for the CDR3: TGTGCCAGCAGCTTCGACAGGGACACCGGGGAGCTGTTTTTT. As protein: CASSFDRDTGELFF.

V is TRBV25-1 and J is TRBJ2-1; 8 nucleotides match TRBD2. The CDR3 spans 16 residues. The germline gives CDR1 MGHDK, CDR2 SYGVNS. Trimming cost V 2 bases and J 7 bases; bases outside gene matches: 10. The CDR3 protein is CASSEDSAGAWNEQFF. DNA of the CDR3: TGTGCCAGCAGTGAAGACTCAGCGGGAGCGTGGAATGAGCAGTTCTTC.

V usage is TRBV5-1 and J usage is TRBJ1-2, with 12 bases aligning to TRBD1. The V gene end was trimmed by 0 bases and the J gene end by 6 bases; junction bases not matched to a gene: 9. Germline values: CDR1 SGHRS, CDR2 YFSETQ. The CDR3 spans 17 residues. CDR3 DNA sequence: TGCGCCAGCAGCTTGGTACCTTTGGGACAGGGGGCCAATGGCTACACCTTC. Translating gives CASSLVPLGQGANGYTF.

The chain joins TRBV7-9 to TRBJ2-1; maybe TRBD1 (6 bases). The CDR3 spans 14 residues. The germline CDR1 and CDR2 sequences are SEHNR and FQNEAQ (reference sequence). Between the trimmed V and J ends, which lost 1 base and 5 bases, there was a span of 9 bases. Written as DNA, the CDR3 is TGTGCCAGCAGCTTAGACAGGGTCGACAATGAGCAGTTCTTC. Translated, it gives CASSLDRVDNEQFF.

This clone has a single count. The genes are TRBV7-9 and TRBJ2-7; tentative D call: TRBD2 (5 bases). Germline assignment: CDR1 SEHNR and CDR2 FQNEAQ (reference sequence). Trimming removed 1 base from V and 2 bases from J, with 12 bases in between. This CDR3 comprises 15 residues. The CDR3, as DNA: TGTGCCAGCAGCTTAGGGAAACTAGGCACCTACGAGCAGTACTTC. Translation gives CASSLGKLGTYEQYF.

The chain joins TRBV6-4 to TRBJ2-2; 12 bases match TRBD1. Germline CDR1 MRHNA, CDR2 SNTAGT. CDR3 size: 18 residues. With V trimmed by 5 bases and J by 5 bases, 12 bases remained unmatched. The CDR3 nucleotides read TGTGCCAGCAGTACGGGACAGGGGGCGTCGGGGCCAACCGGGGAGCTGTTTTTT. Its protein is CASSTGQGASGPTGELFF.

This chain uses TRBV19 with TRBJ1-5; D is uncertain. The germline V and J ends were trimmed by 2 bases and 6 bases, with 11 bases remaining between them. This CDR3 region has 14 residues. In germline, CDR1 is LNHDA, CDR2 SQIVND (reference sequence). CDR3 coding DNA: TGTGCCAGTAGTATAACCGGGGATGGTCAGCCCCAGCATTTT. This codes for CASSITGDGQPQHF.

The DNA for the CDR3 is TGTGCCAGCAGCCAGGGGCAGAACACCGGGGAGCTGTTTTTT. Protein sequence: CASSQGQNTGELFF. This chain uses TRBV4-2 with TRBJ2-2; a possible D gene is TRBD1 (5 bases). The germline V gene encodes CDR1 LGHNA and CDR2 YNFKEQ. Deletions cut 3 bases from V and 1 base from J, with 6 bases between. The CDR3 loop spans 14 amino acids.

The CDR3: CASRGPLAGHSYNEQFF. The CDR3 region has the DNA TGCGCCAGCAGAGGGCCGCTAGCGGGCCATTCCTACAATGAGCAGTTCTTC. This sequence joins TRBV10-2 and TRBJ2-1; TRBD2 matches 8 bases. CDR1 and CDR2 (germline): WSHSY, SAAADI. The CDR3 consists of 17 residues. The V gene end was trimmed by 6 bases and the J gene end by 1 base; junction bases not matched to a gene: 11.

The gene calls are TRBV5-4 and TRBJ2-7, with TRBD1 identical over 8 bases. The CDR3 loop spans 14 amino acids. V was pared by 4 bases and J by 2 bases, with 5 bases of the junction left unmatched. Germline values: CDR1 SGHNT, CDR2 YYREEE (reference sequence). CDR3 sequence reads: CASSRDRRPYEQYF. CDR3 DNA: TGTGCCAGCAGCCGGGACAGGAGACCCTACGAGCAGTACTTC.

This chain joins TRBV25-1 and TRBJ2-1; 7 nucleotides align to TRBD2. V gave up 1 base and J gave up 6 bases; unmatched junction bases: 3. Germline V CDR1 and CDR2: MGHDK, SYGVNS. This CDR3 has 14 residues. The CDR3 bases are TGTGCCAGCAGTGAATTTGGCGGGAGCAATGAGCAGTTCTTC. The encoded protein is CASSEFGGSNEQFF.

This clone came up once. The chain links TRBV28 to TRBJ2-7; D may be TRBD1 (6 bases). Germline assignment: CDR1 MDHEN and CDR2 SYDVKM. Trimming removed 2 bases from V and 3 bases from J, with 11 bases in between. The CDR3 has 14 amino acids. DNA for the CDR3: TGTGCCAGCAGTTTAAATATAGGGGGCTACGAGCAGTACTTC. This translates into CASSLNIGGYEQYF.

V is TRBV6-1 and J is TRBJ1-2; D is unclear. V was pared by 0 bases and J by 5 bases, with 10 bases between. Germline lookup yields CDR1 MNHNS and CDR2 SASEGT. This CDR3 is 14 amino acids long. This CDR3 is CASSEAGRLYGYTF. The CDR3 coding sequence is TGTGCCAGCAGTGAAGCGGGAAGACTATATGGCTACACCTTC.

The chain's CDR3 is CASSPGVAEKEKAFF. CDR3 coding DNA: TGTGCCAGCTCACCAGGAGTAGCGGAGAAGGAGAAAGCTTTCTTT. The gene calls are TRBV18 and TRBJ1-1, with D uncertain. This CDR3 comprises 15 residues. Germline loops: CDR1 KGHSH, CDR2 LQKENI. V was shortened by 2 bases and J by 9 bases, with 19 bases between the two germline ends. Complete variable domain (other parts from reference TRBV18 and TRBJ1-1): NAGVMQNPRHLVRRRGQEARLRCSPMKGHSHVYWYRQLPEEGLKFMVYLQKENIIDESGMPKERFSAEFPKEGPSILRIQQVVRGDSAAYFCASSPGVAEKEKAFFGQGTRLTVV.

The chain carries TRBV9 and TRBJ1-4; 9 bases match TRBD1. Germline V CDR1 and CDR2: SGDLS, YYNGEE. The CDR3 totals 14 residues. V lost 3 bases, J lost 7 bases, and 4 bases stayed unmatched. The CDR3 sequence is CASSGTGDFEKLFF. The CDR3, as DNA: TGTGCCAGCAGCGGGACAGGGGATTTTGAAAAACTGTTTTTT. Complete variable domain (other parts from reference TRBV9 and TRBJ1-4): DSGVTQTPKHLITATGQRVTLRCSPRSGDLSVYWYQQSLDQGLQFLIQYYNGEERAKGNILERFSAQQFPDLHSELNLSSLELGDSALYFCASSGTGDFEKLFFGSGTQLSVL.

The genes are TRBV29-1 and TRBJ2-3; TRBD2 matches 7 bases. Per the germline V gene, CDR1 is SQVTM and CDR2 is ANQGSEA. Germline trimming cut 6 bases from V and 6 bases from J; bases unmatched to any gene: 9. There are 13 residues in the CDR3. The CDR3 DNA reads TGCAGCGTCCCTAGCGGCCCCGGGGATACGCAGTATTTT. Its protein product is CSVPSGPGDTQYF.

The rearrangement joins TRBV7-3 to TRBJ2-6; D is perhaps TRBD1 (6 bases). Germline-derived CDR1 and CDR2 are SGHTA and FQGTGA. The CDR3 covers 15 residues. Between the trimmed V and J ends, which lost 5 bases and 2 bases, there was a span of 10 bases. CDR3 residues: CASSNWGPGANVLTF. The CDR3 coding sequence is TGTGCCAGCAGCAACTGGGGGCCTGGGGCCAACGTCCTGACTTTC.

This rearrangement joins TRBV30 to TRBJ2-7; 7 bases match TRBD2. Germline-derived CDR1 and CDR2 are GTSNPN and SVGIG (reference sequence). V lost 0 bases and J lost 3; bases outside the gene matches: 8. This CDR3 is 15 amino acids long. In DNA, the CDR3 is TGTGCCTGGAGTGTACTAAGGGGCGGGGGCTACGAGCAGTACTTC. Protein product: CAWSVLRGGGYEQYF.